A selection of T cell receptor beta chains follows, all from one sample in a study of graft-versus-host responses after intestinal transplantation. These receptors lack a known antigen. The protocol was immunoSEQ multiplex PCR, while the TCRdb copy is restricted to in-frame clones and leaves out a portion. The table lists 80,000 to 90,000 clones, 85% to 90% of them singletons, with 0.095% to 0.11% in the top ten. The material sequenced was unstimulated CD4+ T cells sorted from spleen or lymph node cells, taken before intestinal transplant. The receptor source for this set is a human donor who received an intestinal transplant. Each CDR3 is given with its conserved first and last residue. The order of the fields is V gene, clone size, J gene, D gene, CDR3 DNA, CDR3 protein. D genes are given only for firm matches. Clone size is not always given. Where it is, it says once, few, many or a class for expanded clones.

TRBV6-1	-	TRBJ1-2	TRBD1	TGTGCCAGCAGTTCCACAGGGGCGCTAGGCTACACCTTC	CASSSTGALGYTF
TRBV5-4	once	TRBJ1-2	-	TGTGCCAGCAGCCCAGGACAGACCGGCTTCTTCTATGGCTACACCTTC	CASSPGQTGFFYGYTF
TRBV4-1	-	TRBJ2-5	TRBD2	TGCGCCAGCAGCCAAAGGGCGGCGGGGGGGTACCAAGAGACCCAGTACTTC	CASSQRAAGGYQETQYF
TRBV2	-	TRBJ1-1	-	TGTGCCAGCAGCGGGGTGAGGGGGGGCAGCAACACTGAAGCTTTCTTT	CASSGVRGGSNTEAFF
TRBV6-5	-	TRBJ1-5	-	TGTGCCAGCAGAAGCAGGTATGGCAATCAGCCCCAGCATTTT	CASRSRYGNQPQHF
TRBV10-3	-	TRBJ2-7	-	TGTGCCATCAGAGCGACAGGGGCGGGGGGGGAGCAGTACTTC	CAIRATGAGGEQYF
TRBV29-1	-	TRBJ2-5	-	TGCAGCGTTGAACGGGCAGGCGGGGAGACCCAGTACTTC	CSVERAGGETQYF
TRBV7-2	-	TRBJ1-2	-	TGTGCCAGCAGCTTCTGGGGGGTCCGAATCAGGGATGGCTACACCTTC	CASSFWGVRIRDGYTF
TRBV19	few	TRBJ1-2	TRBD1	TGTGCCAGTACCCCCCGGGACAGGGGGCTCTATGGCTACACCTTC	CASTPRDRGLYGYTF
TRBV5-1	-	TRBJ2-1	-	TGCGCCAGCAGCTTGGTACCGGGGACCTACAATGAGCAGTTCTTC	CASSLVPGTYNEQFF
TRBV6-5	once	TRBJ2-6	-	TGTGCCAGCAGTCTTCGAGGGGGGGCCAACGTCCTGACTTTC	CASSLRGGANVLTF
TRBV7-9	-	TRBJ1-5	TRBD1	TGTGCCAGCAGCTTTGGAGGGGGCGATGCCCTGAATCAGCCCCAGCATTTT	CASSFGGGDALNQPQHF
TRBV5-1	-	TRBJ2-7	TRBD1	TGCGCCAGCAGCGGGGGGACAGGGGATTACTACGAGCAGTACTTC	CASSGGTGDYYEQYF
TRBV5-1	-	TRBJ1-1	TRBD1	TGCGCCAGCAGCTCCCGGACAGGGGGGGAACTGAACACTGAAGCTTTCTTT	CASSSRTGGELNTEAFF
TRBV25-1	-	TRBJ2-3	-	TGTGCCAGCCGGGACTCCTTCACAGATACGCAGTATTTT	CASRDSFTDTQYF
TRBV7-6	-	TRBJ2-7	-	TGTGCCAGCAGCTACCGCTCCTACGAGCAGTACTTC	CASSYRSYEQYF
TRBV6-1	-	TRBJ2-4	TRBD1	TGTGCCAGCAGTGAATTTGGGGGACAGGGACGAAAAAACATTCAGTACTTC	CASSEFGGQGRKNIQYF
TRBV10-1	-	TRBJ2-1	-	TGCGCCAGCAGTGAGCCTCCCGGCAATGAGCAGTTCTTC	CASSEPPGNEQFF
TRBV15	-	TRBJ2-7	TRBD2	TGTGCCACCAGCCTAGCGGGGGGGGTCTACGAGCAGTACTTC	CATSLAGGVYEQYF
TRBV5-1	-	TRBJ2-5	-	TGCGCCAGCAGCTTCCGGGAGACCCAGTACTTC	CASSFRETQYF
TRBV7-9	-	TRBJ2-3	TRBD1	TGTGCCAGCAGCTTAGGTCGGGACAGCCTCACAGATACGCAGTATTTT	CASSLGRDSLTDTQYF
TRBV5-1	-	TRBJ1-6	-	TGCGCCAGCAGCTTGGGTCCTAGTAGCTATAATTCACCCCTCCACTTT	CASSLGPSSYNSPLHF
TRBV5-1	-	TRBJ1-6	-	TGCGCCAGCAGCCCGTGGGACATCAATTCACCCCTCCACTTT	CASSPWDINSPLHF
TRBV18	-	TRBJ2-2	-	TGTGCCAGCTCAGCGGGACAGACTAACACCGGGGAGCTGTTTTTT	CASSAGQTNTGELFF
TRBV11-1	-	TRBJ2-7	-	TGTGCCAGCAGCTTCGGGATCTCCTACGAGCAGTACTTC	CASSFGISYEQYF
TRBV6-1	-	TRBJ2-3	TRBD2	TGTGCCAGCAGGCCGGGACTAGCGAGGACAGATACGCAGTATTTT	CASRPGLARTDTQYF
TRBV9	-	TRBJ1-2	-	TGTGCCAGCAGCCCCCCGGGAGCCTTTGGCTATGGCTACACCTTC	CASSPPGAFGYGYTF
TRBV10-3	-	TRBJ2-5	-	TGTGCCATCATGGCAGGGCCCGGAGAGACCCAGTACTTC	CAIMAGPGETQYF
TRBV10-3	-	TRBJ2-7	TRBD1	TGTGCCATCAGTGACCGGGACAGGGAACTCTACGAGCAGTACTTC	CAISDRDRELYEQYF
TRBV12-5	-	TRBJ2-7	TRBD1	TGTGCTAGTGGTTTGACCACCGGGACAGCGATCTACGAGCAGTACTTC	CASGLTTGTAIYEQYF
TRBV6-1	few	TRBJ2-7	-	TGTGCCAGCAGGGGGACCGGGACAAGCTACGAGCAGTACTTC	CASRGTGTSYEQYF
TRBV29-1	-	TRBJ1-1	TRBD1	TGCAGCGCGAGGGGGCTGAAAGAAAACACTGAAGCTTTCTTT	CSARGLKENTEAFF
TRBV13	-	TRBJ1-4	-	TGTGCCAGCAGCTTCCAGCGATCAACTAATGAAAAACTGTTTTTT	CASSFQRSTNEKLFF
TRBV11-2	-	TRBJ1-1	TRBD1	TGTGCCAGCAGCTTTGACAGGGGAGGGACTGAAGCTTTCTTT	CASSFDRGGTEAFF
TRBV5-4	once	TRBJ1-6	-	TGTGCCAGCAGCTTGGCACAGGCCCGAAATTCACCCCTCCACTTT	CASSLAQARNSPLHF
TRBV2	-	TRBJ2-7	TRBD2	TGTGCCAGCAGTGGACGGGACGGGAGGCACGAGCAGTACTTC	CASSGRDGRHEQYF
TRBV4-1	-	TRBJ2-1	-	TGCGCCAGCAGCCAGGTGACTCTTTTCAATGAGCAGTTCTTC	CASSQVTLFNEQFF
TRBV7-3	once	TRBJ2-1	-	TGTGCCAGCAGCTTCGTGGGTGGGGGGACTGAGCAGTTCTTC	CASSFVGGGTEQFF
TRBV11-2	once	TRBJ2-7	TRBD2	TGTGCCAGCAGCACCCAGCGGGGGCTTACCTACGAGCAGTACTTC	CASSTQRGLTYEQYF
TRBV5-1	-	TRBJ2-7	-	TGCGCCAGCAGCGCGAACTACGAGCAGTACTTC	CASSANYEQYF
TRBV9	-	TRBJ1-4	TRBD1	TGTGCCAGCAGCGTAACAGGGGGGGCTGAAAAACTGTTTTTT	CASSVTGGAEKLFF
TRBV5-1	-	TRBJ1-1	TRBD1	TGCGCCAGCAGCGTGGACAGGGGCACTGAAGCTTTCTTT	CASSVDRGTEAFF
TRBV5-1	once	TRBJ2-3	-	TGCGCCAGCAGCTTGGGTGTCAACACAGATACGCAGTATTTT	CASSLGVNTDTQYF
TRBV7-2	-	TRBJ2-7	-	TGTGCCAGCAGCTCCCGGGGCTACGAGCAGTACTTC	CASSSRGYEQYF
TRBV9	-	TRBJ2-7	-	TGTGCCAGCAGCCCTAGGGGCTCCCCGACCTACGAGCAGTACTTC	CASSPRGSPTYEQYF
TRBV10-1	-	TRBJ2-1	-	TGCGCCAGCAGCCGCGGCAATGAGCAGTTCTTC	CASSRGNEQFF
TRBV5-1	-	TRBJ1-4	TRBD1	TGCGCCAGCAGCCCCCAGGGGGCGAGTGAAAAACTGTTTTTT	CASSPQGASEKLFF
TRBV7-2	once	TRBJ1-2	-	TGTGCCAGCAGCCCGAGACAGAAGAACTATGGCTACACCTTC	CASSPRQKNYGYTF
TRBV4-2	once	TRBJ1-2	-	TGTGCATCTACCCCCGAGCCTAACTATGGCTACACCTTC	CASTPEPNYGYTF
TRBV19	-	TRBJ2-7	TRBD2	TGTGCCAGTAGTCTCGGGACTAGCGGGTACTACGAGCAGTACTTC	CASSLGTSGYYEQYF
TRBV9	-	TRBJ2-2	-	TGTGCCAGCAGCCCCAGGGGAGAGACCGGGGAGCTGTTTTTT	CASSPRGETGELFF
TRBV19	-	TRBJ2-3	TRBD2	TGTGCCAGTAGTCCCTATATGGCGGGGGGGCCGGATACGCAGTATTTT	CASSPYMAGGPDTQYF
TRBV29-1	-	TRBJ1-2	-	TGCAGCGTTTACCTCCGGGACTCCAAGCAGAAGACTAACTATGGCTACACCTTC	CSVYLRDSKQKTNYGYTF
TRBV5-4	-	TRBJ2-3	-	TGTGCCAGCAGCCCCACTCCCGATGATACGCAGTATTTT	CASSPTPDDTQYF
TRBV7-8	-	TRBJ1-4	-	TGTGCCAGCAGCCTGAGACAGAGGCAGGGGCGTGAAAAACTGTTTTTT	CASSLRQRQGREKLFF
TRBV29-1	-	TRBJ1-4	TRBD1	TGCAGCGTTGAAGGGGACAGCAGAGAAAAACTGTTTTTT	CSVEGDSREKLFF
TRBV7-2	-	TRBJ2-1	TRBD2	TGTGCCAGCAGCGAGCAGAGGACTAGTGCGGGCAAGTTCTTC	CASSEQRTSAGKFF
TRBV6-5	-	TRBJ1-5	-	TGTGCCAGCAGTTACGGGCCAGACCGGCGGCCCCAGCATTTT	CASSYGPDRRPQHF
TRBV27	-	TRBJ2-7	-	TGTGCCACCCGGAAAGACTCATCCCTACGAGAGCAGTACTTC	CATRKDSSLREQYF